One and the same sample provided the 5 T cell receptor beta chains below, sequenced in a study of T cells in Graves' hyperthyroidism and ophthalmopathy. What was amplified from RNA transcripts were TCR beta CDR3 regions. First-round RT-PCR targeting the TCR CDR3 was performed with the HTBI primer set. TCRdb itself ran the multiplex PCR reads through MiXCR, one entry per CDR3 protein. The data show 500,000 or so distinct CDR3 sequences, roughly 15% seen once. The sequencing input was blood. The receptors originated from a woman aged 18-35 years with Graves' ophthalmopathy.

This clonotype was seen a handful of times. The CDR3 DNA reads as TGCGCCAGCAGCTTGGCCAAGGACACCGGGGAGCTGTTTTTT. Its protein is CASSLAKDTGELFF. The V call is TRBV5-1, the J call TRBJ2-2; no clear D. Deletions cut 0 bases from V and 3 bases from J, with 6 bases between. CDR1 and CDR2 from the germline V gene are SGHRS and YFSETQ. CDR3 length: 14 amino acids.

This clonotype has only one observation. One base away lies a much larger clone, so this may be a sequencing read error. CDR3 amino acids: CASSEAADPNYGYTF. DNA of the CDR3: TGTGCCAGCAGTGAAGCGGCAGACCCTAACTATGGCTACACCTTC. V usage is TRBV6-1 and J usage is TRBJ1-2, with unresolved D. V was pared by 0 bases and J by 0 bases, with 8 bases between. CDR1 and CDR2 from the germline V gene are MNHNS and SASEGT. The length of the CDR3 is 15 residues.

This clonotype was detected only a few times. This chain connects TRBV2 to TRBJ1-4; weak D call: TRBD1 (6 bases). This CDR3 spans 14 amino acids. Germline CDR1 SNHLY, CDR2 FYNNEI. The V end was cut by 5 bases, the J end by 11 bases, with 18 bases between. CDR3 nucleotides: TGTGCCAGCAGTACAGGGCCCGGTGGAACTAAACTGTTTTTT. Its protein is CASSTGPGGTKLFF.

This clonotype was counted many times. V is TRBV30 and J is TRBJ2-2; 7 bases match TRBD2. The CDR3 is 12 amino acids. J lost 5 bases, V lost 5 bases, and 2 bases had no gene match. The V gene's germline CDR1 is GTSNPN and CDR2 SVGIG (reference sequence). CDR3 protein: CAWAGLTGELFF. DNA of the CDR3: TGTGCCTGGGCGGGACTAACCGGGGAGCTGTTTTTT.

The chain joins TRBV7-2 to TRBJ1-2; the D gene is possibly TRBD1 (6 bases). The V end lost 1 base, the J end lost 3 bases, and 21 bases lay between the germline ends. The CDR3 has 18 amino acids. Germline CDR1 and CDR2: SGHTA and FQGNSA. The CDR3 DNA follows: TGTGCCAGCAGCTTAGGGATGGGGGGCAGGGGTTCGGACTATGGCTACACCTTC. This translates into CASSLGMGGRGSDYGYTF.